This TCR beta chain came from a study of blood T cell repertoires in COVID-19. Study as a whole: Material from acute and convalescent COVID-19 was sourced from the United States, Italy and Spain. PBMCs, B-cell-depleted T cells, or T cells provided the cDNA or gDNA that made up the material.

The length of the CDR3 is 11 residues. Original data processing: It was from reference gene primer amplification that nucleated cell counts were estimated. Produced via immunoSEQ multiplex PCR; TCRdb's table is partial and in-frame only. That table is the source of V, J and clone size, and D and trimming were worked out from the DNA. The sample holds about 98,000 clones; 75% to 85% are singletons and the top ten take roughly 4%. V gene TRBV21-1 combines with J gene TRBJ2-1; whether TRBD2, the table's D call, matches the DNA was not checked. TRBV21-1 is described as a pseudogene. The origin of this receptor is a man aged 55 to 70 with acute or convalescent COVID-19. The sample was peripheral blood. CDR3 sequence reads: CASSKSSGQFF. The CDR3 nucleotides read TGTGCCAGCAGCAAATCTAGCGGGCAGTTCTTC.